Listed below are T cell receptor beta chains from one sample, sequenced in a study of shared clonotypes between healthy human individuals. The method was immunoSEQ multiplex PCR; TCRdb's version includes in-frame clones alone and lacks a portion of them. The sample carries nearly 1,000,000 clones, approximately 80% recorded once. The sequenced sample was memory CD4+ T cells sorted from blood. Receptors were obtained from a young man in good health. Each CDR3 is given with its conserved first and last residue. D genes are given only for firm matches. Size is stated for part of the rows, as once, few or many counts, or as a class when the clone is expanded.

d_gene	v_gene	abundance	j_gene	CDR3nt	CDR3aa
-	TRBV19	many	TRBJ1-1	TGTGCCAGTCGGGGGAACACTGAAGCTTTCTTT	CASRGNTEAFF
TRBD1	TRBV11-2	-	TRBJ2-3	TGTGCCAGCAGCTCCCGTCAGACAGGGACGGCAGATACGCAGTATTTT	CASSSRQTGTADTQYF
TRBD1	TRBV6-1	-	TRBJ1-6	TGTGCCAGCAGACCCGACAGGGGGCAGGGATCACCCCTCCACTTT	CASRPDRGQGSPLHF
-	TRBV4-1	-	TRBJ2-5	TGCGCCAGCAGCCAAGATGTGGCAGGCTGGGGAGAGACCCAGTACTTC	CASSQDVAGWGETQYF
TRBD1	TRBV5-6	-	TRBJ1-4	TGTGCCAGCAGCTTTGGCTCTGAAAGGGGGCTTGGTAATGAAAAACTGTTTTTT	CASSFGSERGLGNEKLFF
-	TRBV6-6	-	TRBJ2-2	TGTGCCAGCAGTCAGTGGTATCACACCGGGGAGCTGTTTTTT	CASSQWYHTGELFF
TRBD2	TRBV6-5	-	TRBJ2-3	TGTGCCAGCAGTTTGGGCTTGACTAGCGACACAGATACGCAGTATTTT	CASSLGLTSDTDTQYF
-	TRBV7-3	few	TRBJ1-2	TGTGCCAGCAGCTTAAGTGATTACGGGGGCTACACCTTC	CASSLSDYGGYTF
-	TRBV5-1	-	TRBJ2-1	TGCGCCAGCAGCTTTTCGTTTGATCCGGGGGATGAGCAGTTCTTC	CASSFSFDPGDEQFF
-	TRBV5-4	few	TRBJ1-6	TGTGCCAGCAGCTTGGCGTTGGGGGAAAATTCACCCCTCCACTTT	CASSLALGENSPLHF
TRBD2	TRBV29-1	few	TRBJ2-5	TGCGCCCTTCGGGAGGACGAGACCCAGTACTTC	CALREDETQYF
-	TRBV5-6	few	TRBJ2-1	TGTGCCAGCAGCTTGCCCTACGGTAATGAGCAGTTCTTC	CASSLPYGNEQFF
-	TRBV2	-	TRBJ2-6	TGTGCCAGAGGTTTCTCTGGGGCCAACGTCCTGACTTTC	CARGFSGANVLTF
-	TRBV4-1	-	TRBJ2-5	TGCGCCAGCAGCCAAGTAACAGGGGCTAGCGGAGTAGAGACCCAGTACTTC	CASSQVTGASGVETQYF
-	TRBV10-2	-	TRBJ2-1	TGCGCCAGCAATCCATTTACGACCTCGGGGTCCTCCTACAATGAGCAGTTCTTC	CASNPFTTSGSSYNEQFF
TRBD2	TRBV5-1	-	TRBJ2-7	TGCGCCAGCAGCTTGGCTTTAGCGGGAGTATCCTACGAGCAGTACTTC	CASSLALAGVSYEQYF
TRBD1	TRBV10-3	-	TRBJ1-4	TGTGCCATCAGTGACCCCGGACAGGGACATGAAAAACTGTTTTTT	CAISDPGQGHEKLFF
TRBD1	TRBV2	once	TRBJ2-7	TGTGCCAGCAGTGAACAGGGGGCGGCATTCTACGAGCAGTACTTC	CASSEQGAAFYEQYF
TRBD1	TRBV7-2	-	TRBJ2-7	TGTGCCACATGGGACAGGGACTTATACGAGCAGTACTTC	CATWDRDLYEQYF
-	TRBV5-1	-	TRBJ2-7	TGCGCCAGCAGCTTGGTCAAGTCAGGGGTGAACGAGCAGTACTTC	CASSLVKSGVNEQYF
TRBD2	TRBV29-1	-	TRBJ2-5	TGCAGCGTTGAGACGGGGGGGGAGACCCAGTACTTC	CSVETGGETQYF
TRBD1	TRBV6-4	-	TRBJ1-2	TGTGCCAGCAGTGACACGCAGGGCGAGGGGGCGTGCTATGGCTACACCTTC	CASSDTQGEGACYGYTF
-	TRBV7-2	-	TRBJ2-3	TGTGCCAGCAGCTTACAGGTCCAGACAGATACGCAGTATTTT	CASSLQVQTDTQYF
-	TRBV2	once	TRBJ2-7	TGTGCCAGCAGGGATACCTACGAGCAGTACTTC	CASRDTYEQYF
-	TRBV30	-	TRBJ2-2	TGTGCCTGGAGTGGGGCAGGGTCGGGAACCGGGGAGCTGTTTTTT	CAWSGAGSGTGELFF
TRBD1	TRBV30	-	TRBJ1-6	TGTGCCTGGAGGCGGACAGGGTTAGTAGGGACCTATTCACCCCTCCACTTT	CAWRRTGLVGTYSPLHF
-	TRBV30	once	TRBJ2-2	TGTGCCTGGAGTGTAAAGGTCACCGGGGAGCTGTTTTTT	CAWSVKVTGELFF
-	TRBV11-3	-	TRBJ1-3	TGTGCCAGCAGCCCAGGACCCTGGGACTCTGGAAACACCATATATTTT	CASSPGPWDSGNTIYF
TRBD1	TRBV6-5	-	TRBJ1-1	TGTGCCAGCAGTTCCCCGGACAGGGCGGAAGCTTTCTTT	CASSSPDRAEAFF
-	TRBV9	-	TRBJ1-4	TGTGCCAGCAGCGTAGAGGATCACAGAGCAACTAATGAAAAACTGTTTTTT	CASSVEDHRATNEKLFF
TRBD1	TRBV25-1	-	TRBJ1-2	TGTGCCAGCAGTGAGGGAGGACAGGGGAGTGCTGGCTACACCTTC	CASSEGGQGSAGYTF
-	TRBV18	-	TRBJ2-5	TGTGCCAGCTCACCAAGCCAGGGGAGCCAAGAGACCCAGTACTTC	CASSPSQGSQETQYF